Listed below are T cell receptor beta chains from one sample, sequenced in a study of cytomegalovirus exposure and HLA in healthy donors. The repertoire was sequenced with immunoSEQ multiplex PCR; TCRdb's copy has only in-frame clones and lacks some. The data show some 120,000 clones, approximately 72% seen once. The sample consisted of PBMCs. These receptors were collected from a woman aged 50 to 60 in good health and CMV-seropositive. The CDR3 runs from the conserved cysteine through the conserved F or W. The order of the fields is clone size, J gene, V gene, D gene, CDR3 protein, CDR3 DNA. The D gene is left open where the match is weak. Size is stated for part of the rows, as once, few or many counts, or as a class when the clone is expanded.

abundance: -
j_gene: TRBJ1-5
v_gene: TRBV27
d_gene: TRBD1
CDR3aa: CASSLSYLTGRRNQPQHF
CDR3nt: TGTGCCAGCAGTTTATCATACTTGACAGGGCGGCGCAATCAGCCCCAGCATTTT

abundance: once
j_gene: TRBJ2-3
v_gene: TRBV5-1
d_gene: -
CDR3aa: CASSQNPGRGTDTQYF
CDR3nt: TGCGCCAGCAGCCAGAACCCCGGGAGAGGGACAGATACGCAGTATTTT

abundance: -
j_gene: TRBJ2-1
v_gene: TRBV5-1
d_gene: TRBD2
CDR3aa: CASSSGLAGSNEQFF
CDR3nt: TGCGCCAGCAGCTCGGGACTAGCGGGATCCAATGAGCAGTTCTTC

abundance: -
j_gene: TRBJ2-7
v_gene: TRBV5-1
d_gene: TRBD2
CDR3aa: CASSPRQTSGSYEQYF
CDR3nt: TGCGCCAGCAGCCCCCGTCAGACTAGCGGCTCCTACGAGCAGTACTTC

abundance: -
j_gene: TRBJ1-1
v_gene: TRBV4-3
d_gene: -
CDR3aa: CASSQDWGDTEAFF
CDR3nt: TGCGCCAGCAGCCAAGATTGGGGGGATACTGAAGCTTTCTTT

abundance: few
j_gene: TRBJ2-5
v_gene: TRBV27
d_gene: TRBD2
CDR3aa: CASSSQAGASGTQYF
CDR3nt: TGTGCCAGCAGTTCCCAAGCGGGAGCTAGTGGGACCCAGTACTTC

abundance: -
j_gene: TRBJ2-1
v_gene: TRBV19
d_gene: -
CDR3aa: CASSIRRSPYNEQFF
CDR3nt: TGTGCCAGTAGTATTAGGCGGTCTCCCTACAATGAGCAGTTCTTC

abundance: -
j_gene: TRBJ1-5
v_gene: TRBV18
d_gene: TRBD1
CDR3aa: CASSPGQVSNQPQHF
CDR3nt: TGTGCCAGCTCACCCGGACAGGTTTCGAATCAGCCCCAGCATTTT

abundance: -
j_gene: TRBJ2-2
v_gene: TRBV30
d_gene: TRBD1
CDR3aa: CAWSKGALELFF
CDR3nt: TGTGCCTGGAGTAAGGGGGCGCTGGAGCTGTTTTTT

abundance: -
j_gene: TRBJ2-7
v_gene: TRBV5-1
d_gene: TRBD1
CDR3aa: CASSLGQGPYEQYF
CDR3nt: TGCGCCAGCAGCTTGGGACAGGGACCCTACGAGCAGTACTTC

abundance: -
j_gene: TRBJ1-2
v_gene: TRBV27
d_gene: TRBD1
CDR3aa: CASSYGQGRNYGYTF
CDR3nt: TGTGCCAGCAGTTACGGACAGGGGCGCAACTATGGCTACACCTTC

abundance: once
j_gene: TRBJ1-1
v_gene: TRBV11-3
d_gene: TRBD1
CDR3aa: CANPGGGENTEAFF
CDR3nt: TGTGCCAACCCCGGAGGGGGCGAAAACACTGAAGCTTTCTTT

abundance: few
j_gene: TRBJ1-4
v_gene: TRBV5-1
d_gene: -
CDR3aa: CASSFIPQGGDEKLFF
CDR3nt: TGCGCCAGCAGCTTTATCCCGCAGGGTGGGGATGAAAAACTGTTTTTT

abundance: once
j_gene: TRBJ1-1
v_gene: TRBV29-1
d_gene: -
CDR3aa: CSVEGENTEAFF
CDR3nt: TGCAGCGTTGAAGGAGAGAACACTGAAGCTTTCTTT

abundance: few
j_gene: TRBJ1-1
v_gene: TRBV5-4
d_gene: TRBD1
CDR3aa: CASSFQGGGTEAFF
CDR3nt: TGTGCCAGCAGCTTTCAGGGGGGAGGCACTGAAGCTTTCTTT

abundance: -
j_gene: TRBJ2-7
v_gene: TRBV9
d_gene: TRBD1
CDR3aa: CASSVGGDSSYEQYF
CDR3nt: TGTGCCAGCAGCGTAGGAGGGGACAGTTCGTACGAGCAGTACTTC